This passage covers 10 T cell receptor beta chains from one sample sequenced in a study of cytomegalovirus exposure and HLA in healthy donors. The PCR contained 60 Vbeta and 13 Jbeta primers. The data were produced by immunoSEQ multiplex PCR, yet TCRdb's version contains in-frame clones alone and is incomplete. The sample carries more than 65,000 clones, 60% to 85% recorded once. Sequences were obtained from PBMCs. These receptors were obtained from a man aged 18 to 30 in good health and CMV-seropositive.

This chain links TRBV6-6 with TRBJ2-1, with TRBD2 matching over 10 bases. From germline, CDR1 is MNHNY and CDR2 SVGAGI (reference sequence). The V segment lost 7 bases and the J segment 9 bases; nucleotides outside the gene matches: 6. The CDR3 runs 13 residues. In DNA, the CDR3 is TGTGCCAGCATGGGACTAGCGAGTGGTGAGCAGTTCTTC. Amino acids: CASMGLASGEQFF.

This rearrangement joins TRBV4-1 to TRBJ2-7, with 8 bases fitting TRBD2. The V and J ends lost 2 bases and 7 bases, in that order; junction bases with no gene match: 13. CDR1 and CDR2 (germline): MGHRA, YSYEKL. The CDR3 totals 16 residues. CDR3 in amino acids: CASSQKSGSPSWEQYF. The CDR3 DNA follows: TGCGCCAGCAGCCAAAAGAGCGGGAGTCCGTCGTGGGAGCAGTACTTC.

The chain recombines TRBV10-2 with TRBJ2-7, with a tentative D call TRBD2 (6 bases). Germline V gene lookup returns CDR1 WSHSY and CDR2 SAAADI. The CDR3 loop spans 15 amino acids. Trimming removed 0 bases from V and 3 bases from J, with 12 bases in between. DNA of the CDR3: TGCGCCAGCAGTGAGTCTTTTGGGACTTTCTACGAGCAGTACTTC. It is translated as CASSESFGTFYEQYF.

V gene TRBV4-2 combines with J gene TRBJ2-2; the match to TRBD2 covers 8 bases. There are 16 residues in the CDR3. The germline V gene encodes CDR1 LGHNA and CDR2 YNFKEQ. V gave up 4 bases and J gave up 2 bases; unmatched junction bases: 6. The CDR3 loop reads CASSPPGLENTGELFF. The DNA for the CDR3 is TGTGCCAGCAGCCCTCCGGGACTAGAAAACACCGGGGAGCTGTTTTTT.

Only a few counts were recorded for this clone. The chain joins TRBV10-3 to TRBJ2-1; 12 bases agree with TRBD2. Germline CDR1 and CDR2: ENHRY and SYGVKD. V was pared by 8 bases and J by 4 bases, with 9 bases of the junction left unmatched. The length of the CDR3 is 16 residues. The CDR3 reads CAIGSSGTSGYNEQFF. Written as DNA, the CDR3 is TGTGCCATCGGCTCGTCCGGGACTAGCGGGTACAATGAGCAGTTCTTC.

This clone was recorded a few times. J is TRBJ2-2 and V is TRBV5-5; D gene uncertain. CDR1 and CDR2 from the germline V gene are SGHKS and YYEKEE (reference sequence). This CDR3 region has 11 residues. V was cut by 4 bases and J by 10 bases, with 8 bases left in between. CDR3 sequence: CASSTLSELFF. Here the CDR3 DNA reads TGTGCCAGCAGCACCCTATCGGAGCTGTTTTTT.

V is TRBV6-6 and J is TRBJ2-7; TRBD2 matches at 7 bases. Germline V lookup: CDR1 MNHNY, CDR2 SVGAGI (reference sequence). V lost 2 bases to trimming and J lost 3 bases; unmatched junction nucleotides: 4. CDR3 size: 14 residues. The CDR3 nucleotides read TGTGCCAGCAGTTACAGCGGGAACTACTACGAGCAGTACTTC. Amino acid sequence: CASSYSGNYYEQYF.

This clone was seen only once. The gene calls are TRBV4-1 and TRBJ1-5, with 7 bases aligning to TRBD1. Germline trimming cut 4 bases from V and 6 bases from J; bases unmatched to any gene: 3. The CDR3 has 13 residues. Per germline, CDR1 MGHRA and CDR2 YSYEKL. The CDR3 DNA is TGCGCCAGCAGCCCGACAGGGATTCAGCCCCAGCATTTT. It codes for CASSPTGIQPQHF.

This clone was seen a single time. This rearrangement joins TRBV29-1 to TRBJ1-1; D remains unclear. This CDR3 is 13 amino acids long. The germline gives CDR1 SQVTM, CDR2 ANQGSEA. With 2 bases removed from V and 4 bases from J, the gap between germline ends came to 11 bases. Here the CDR3 reads CSVESRLSTEAFF. The CDR3 coding sequence is TGCAGCGTTGAATCCCGGTTATCCACTGAAGCTTTCTTT.

This chain joins TRBV10-3 and TRBJ2-7; 10 bases match TRBD1. Germline V gene lookup returns CDR1 ENHRY and CDR2 SYGVKD. The CDR3 runs to 14 residues. Trimming removed 6 bases from V and 5 bases from J; junction bases left unmatched: 7. The CDR3 region is CAIRLTGGSNEQYF. The CDR3 region has the DNA TGTGCCATCAGACTGACAGGGGGCTCGAACGAGCAGTACTTC.